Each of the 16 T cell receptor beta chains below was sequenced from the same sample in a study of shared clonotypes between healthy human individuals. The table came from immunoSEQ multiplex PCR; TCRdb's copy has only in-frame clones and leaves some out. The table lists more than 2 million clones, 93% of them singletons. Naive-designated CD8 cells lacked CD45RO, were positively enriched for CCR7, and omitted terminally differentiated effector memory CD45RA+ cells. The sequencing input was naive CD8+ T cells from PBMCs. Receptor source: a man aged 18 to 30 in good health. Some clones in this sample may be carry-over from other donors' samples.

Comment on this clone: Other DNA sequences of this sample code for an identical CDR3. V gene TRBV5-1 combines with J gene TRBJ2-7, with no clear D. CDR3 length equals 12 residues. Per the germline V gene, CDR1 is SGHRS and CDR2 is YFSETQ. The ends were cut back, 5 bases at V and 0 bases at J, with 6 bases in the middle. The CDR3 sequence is CASRGSSYEQYF. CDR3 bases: TGCGCCAGCAGGGGCAGCTCCTACGAGCAGTACTTC.

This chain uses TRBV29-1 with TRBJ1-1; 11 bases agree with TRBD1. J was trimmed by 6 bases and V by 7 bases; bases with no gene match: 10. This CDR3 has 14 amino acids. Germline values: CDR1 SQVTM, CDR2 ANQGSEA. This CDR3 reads CSAGQGALWAEAFF. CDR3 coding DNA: TGCAGCGCCGGACAGGGGGCCCTCTGGGCTGAAGCTTTCTTT.

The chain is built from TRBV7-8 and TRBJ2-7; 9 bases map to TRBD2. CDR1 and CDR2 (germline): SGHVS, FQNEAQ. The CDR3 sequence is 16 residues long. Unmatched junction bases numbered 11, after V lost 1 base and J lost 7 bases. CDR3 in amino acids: CASSLESSGRWEEQYF. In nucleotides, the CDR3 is TGTGCCAGCAGCTTAGAGAGTAGCGGGAGATGGGAAGAGCAGTACTTC.

The chain's CDR3 is CASSVPRDGYNEQFF. The CDR3 nucleotides are TGTGCCAGTAGTGTACCCCGGGACGGTTACAATGAGCAGTTCTTC. The chain couples TRBV19 to TRBJ2-1, with D tentatively TRBD1 or TRBD2 (5 bases each). Deletions cut 5 bases from V and 4 bases from J, with 15 bases between. This CDR3 region has 15 residues. CDR1 and CDR2 from the germline V gene are LNHDA and SQIVND (reference sequence).

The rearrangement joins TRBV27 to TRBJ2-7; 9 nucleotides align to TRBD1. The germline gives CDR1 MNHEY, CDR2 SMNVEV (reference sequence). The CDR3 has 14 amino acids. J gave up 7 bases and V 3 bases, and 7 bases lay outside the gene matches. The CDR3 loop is CASSFSGTGTEQYF. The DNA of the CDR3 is TGTGCCAGCAGTTTTAGTGGGACAGGGACTGAGCAGTACTTC.

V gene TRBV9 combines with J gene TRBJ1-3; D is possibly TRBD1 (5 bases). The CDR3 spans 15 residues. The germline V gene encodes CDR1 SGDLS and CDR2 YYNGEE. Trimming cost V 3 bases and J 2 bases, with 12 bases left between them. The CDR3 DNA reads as TGTGCCAGCAGCGAGCCCACAGGAACTGGAAACACCATATATTTT. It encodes CASSEPTGTGNTIYF.

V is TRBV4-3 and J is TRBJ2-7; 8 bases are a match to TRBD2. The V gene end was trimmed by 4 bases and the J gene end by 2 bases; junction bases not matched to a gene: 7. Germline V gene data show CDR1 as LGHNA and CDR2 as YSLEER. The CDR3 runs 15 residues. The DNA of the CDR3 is TGCGCCAGCAGCCCTGCGGGACTAGGGGCCTACGAGCAGTACTTC. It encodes CASSPAGLGAYEQYF.

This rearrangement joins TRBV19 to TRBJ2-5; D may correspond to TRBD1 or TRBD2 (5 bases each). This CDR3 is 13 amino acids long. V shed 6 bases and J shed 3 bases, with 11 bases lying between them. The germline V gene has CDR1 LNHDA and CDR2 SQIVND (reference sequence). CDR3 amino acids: CASSWDGEETQYF. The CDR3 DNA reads TGTGCCAGTAGCTGGGACGGTGAAGAGACCCAGTACTTC.

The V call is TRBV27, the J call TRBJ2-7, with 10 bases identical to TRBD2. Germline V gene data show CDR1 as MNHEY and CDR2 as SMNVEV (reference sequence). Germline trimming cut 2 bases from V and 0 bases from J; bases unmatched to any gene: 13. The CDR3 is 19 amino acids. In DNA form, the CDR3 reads TGTGCCAGCAGTTTAATAGCCCCTTCTAGCGGGGGTCCCTCCTACGAGCAGTACTTC. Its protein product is CASSLIAPSSGGPSYEQYF.

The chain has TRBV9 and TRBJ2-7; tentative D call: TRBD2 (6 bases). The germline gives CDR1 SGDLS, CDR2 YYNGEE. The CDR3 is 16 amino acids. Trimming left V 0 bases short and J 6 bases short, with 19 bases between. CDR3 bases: TGTGCCAGCAGCGTAGGGGAGCCAGCGGGTTATTTCGAGCAGTACTTC. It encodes CASSVGEPAGYFEQYF.

CDR3 sequence reads: CASSYQRTEAPNSPLHF. CDR3 DNA: TGTGCCAGCAGTTACCAACGGACAGAGGCTCCAAATTCACCCCTCCACTTT. The rearrangement joins TRBV27 to TRBJ1-6, with a weak D call TRBD1 (6 bases). Germline assignment: CDR1 MNHEY and CDR2 SMNVEV (reference sequence). The CDR3 length is 17 residues. V was shortened by 4 bases and J by 7 bases, with 20 bases between the two germline ends.

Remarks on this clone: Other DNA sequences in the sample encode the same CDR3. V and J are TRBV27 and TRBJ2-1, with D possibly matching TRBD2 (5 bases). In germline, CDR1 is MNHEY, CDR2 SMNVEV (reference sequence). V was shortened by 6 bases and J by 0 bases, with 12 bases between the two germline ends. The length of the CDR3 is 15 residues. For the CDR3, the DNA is TGTGCCAGCAGAAGCGGACTGAGCTCCTACAATGAGCAGTTCTTC. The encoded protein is CASRSGLSSYNEQFF.

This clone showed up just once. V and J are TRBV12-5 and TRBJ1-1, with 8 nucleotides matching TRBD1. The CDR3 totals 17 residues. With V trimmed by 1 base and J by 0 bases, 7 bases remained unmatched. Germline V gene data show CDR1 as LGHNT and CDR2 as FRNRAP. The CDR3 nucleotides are TGTGCTAGTGGTTTGGCCCCGAGGACAGGGATGAACACTGAAGCTTTCTTT. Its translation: CASGLAPRTGMNTEAFF.

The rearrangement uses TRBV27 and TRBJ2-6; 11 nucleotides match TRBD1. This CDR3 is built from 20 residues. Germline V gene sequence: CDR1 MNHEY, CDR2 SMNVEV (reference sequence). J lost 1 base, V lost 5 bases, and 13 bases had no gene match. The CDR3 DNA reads TGTGCCAGCAGTCCTCAGGACAGGGGGCGCGATAGATCTGGGGCCAACGTCCTGACTTTC. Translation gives CASSPQDRGRDRSGANVLTF. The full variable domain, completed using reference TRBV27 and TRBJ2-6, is EAQVTQNPRYLITVTGKKLTVTCSQNMNHEYMSWYRQDPGLGLRQIYYSMNVEVTDKGDVPEGYKVSRKEKRNFPLILESPSPNQTSLYFCASSPQDRGRDRSGANVLTFGAGSRLTVL.

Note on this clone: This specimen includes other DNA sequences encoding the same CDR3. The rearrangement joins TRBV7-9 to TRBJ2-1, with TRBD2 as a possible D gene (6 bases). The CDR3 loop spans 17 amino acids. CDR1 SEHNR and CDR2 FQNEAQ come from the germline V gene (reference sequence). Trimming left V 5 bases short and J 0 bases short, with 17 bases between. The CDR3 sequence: CASSPPLGGSSYNEQFF. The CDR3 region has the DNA TGTGCCAGCAGCCCGCCTCTGGGAGGAAGCTCCTACAATGAGCAGTTCTTC. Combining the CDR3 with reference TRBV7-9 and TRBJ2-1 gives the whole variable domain DTGVSQNPRHKITKRGQNVTFRCDPISEHNRLYWYRQTLGQGPEFLTYFQNEAQLEKSRLLSDRFSAERPKGSFSTLEIQRTEQGDSAMYLCASSPPLGGSSYNEQFFGPGTRLTVL.

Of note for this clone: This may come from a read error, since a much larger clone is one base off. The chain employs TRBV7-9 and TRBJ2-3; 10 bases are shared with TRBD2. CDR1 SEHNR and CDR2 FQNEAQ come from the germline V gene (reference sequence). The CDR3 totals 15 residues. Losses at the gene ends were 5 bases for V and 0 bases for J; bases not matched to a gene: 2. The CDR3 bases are TGTGCCAGCAGCCGACTAGCGGGTAGCACAGATACGCAGTATTTT. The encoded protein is CASSRLAGSTDTQYF.